These 12 T cell receptor beta chains came from one sample sequenced in a study of naive and memory T cell subsets. TCR cDNA received a 3' ligated oligonucleotide that carried a UMI. Ligated cDNA underwent four rounds of PCR with nested alpha and beta constant region primers and SP2. TCRdb recomputed calls from the 5' RACE reads with MiXCR, one row per CDR3 protein. Among some 60,000 distinct CDR3 sequences listed, about 7.1% were seen once. Source of these receptors: a female donor in good health.

This clonotype was found many times. Here the CDR3 reads CSASRDGTGNTIYF. CDR3 sequence (DNA): TGCAGTGCTAGCCGGGACGGGACTGGAAACACCATATATTTT. This chain connects TRBV20-1 to TRBJ1-3, with D possibly matching TRBD1 (5 bases). CDR1 and CDR2 (germline): DFQATT, SNEGSKA (reference sequence). The CDR3 has 14 residues. Trimming took off 3 bases at V and 2 bases at J, with 11 bases between the two ends.

The chain is built from TRBV7-9 and TRBJ2-7, with D tentatively TRBD1 (5 bases). V was pared by 2 bases and J by 1 base, with 6 bases between. The CDR3 is 13 residues long. The V gene's germline CDR1 is SEHNR and CDR2 FQNEAQ (reference sequence). The CDR3 is CASSLPGSYEQYF. CDR3 nucleotides: TGTGCCAGCAGCTTACCAGGGTCCTACGAGCAGTACTTC.

The chain recombines TRBV6-6 with TRBJ1-1; D possibly corresponds to TRBD1 (6 bases). V was pared by 7 bases and J by 5 bases, with 11 bases between. Germline V CDR1 and CDR2: MNHNY, SVGAGI (reference sequence). The CDR3 is 12 residues long. The CDR3 is CASKEGGTEAFF. CDR3 in DNA: TGTGCCAGCAAAGAAGGGGGAACTGAAGCTTTCTTT.

The V and J genes are TRBV7-2 and TRBJ2-5; D unresolved. Trimming pared 1 base from V and 2 bases from J, leaving 8 bases between. Per germline, CDR1 SGHTA and CDR2 FQGNSA. The CDR3 length is 14 residues. CDR3 residues: CASSLGRLQETQYF. DNA for the CDR3: TGTGCCAGCAGCTTAGGTCGCTTACAAGAGACCCAGTACTTC.

Many counts were recorded for this clonotype. The chain employs TRBV9 and TRBJ1-1, with D tentatively TRBD1 (6 bases). The CDR3 extends over 15 amino acids. Germline values: CDR1 SGDLS, CDR2 YYNGEE. Trimming shortened V by 2 bases and J by 5 bases, and 16 bases separated the two germline ends. The DNA of the CDR3 is TGTGCCAGCAGCGTGACGGGACACCAGTGGACTGAAGCTTTCTTT. Encoded protein: CASSVTGHQWTEAFF.

With respect to this clonotype: A clone one base away is much larger, so this may be a read error. This chain uses TRBV10-3 with TRBJ1-1; no definite D call. Germline V gene data show CDR1 as ENHRY and CDR2 as SYGVKD. The CDR3 is made up of 13 amino acids. As DNA, the CDR3 is TGTGCCATCAGTGAGTACGAGAACACTGAAGCTCTCTTT. It is translated as CAISEYENTEALF.

A few counts support this clonotype. The gene calls are TRBV13 and TRBJ1-1; no firm D call. The V gene's germline CDR1 is PRHDT and CDR2 FYEKMQ (reference sequence). This CDR3 has 14 amino acids. V was trimmed by 2 bases and J by 1 base, leaving 8 bases between them. The CDR3 spells CASSLLRQNTEAFF. In nucleotides, the CDR3 is TGTGCCAGCAGCTTATTACGGCAGAACACTGAAGCTTTCTTT. Based on the CDR3 plus reference TRBV13 and TRBJ1-1, the full variable domain is AAGVIQSPRHLIKEKRETATLKCYPIPRHDTVYWYQQGPGQDPQFLISFYEKMQSDKGSIPDRFSAQQFSDYHSELNMSSLELGDSALYFCASSLLRQNTEAFFGQGTRLTVV.

This chain links TRBV18 with TRBJ2-3, with TRBD1 matching 11 bases. The CDR3 runs to 14 residues. Looked up from germline, CDR1 is KGHSH and CDR2 is LQKENI. Trimming cost V 5 bases and J 5 bases; bases outside gene matches: 3. The CDR3 DNA reads TGTGCCAGCTCATCAGGGACAGGGGGAGATACGCAGTATTTT. This sequence encodes CASSSGTGGDTQYF.

The table lists this clonotype with a few counts. The genes are TRBV4-1 and TRBJ1-3; D is unclear. The V gene lost 0 bases and the J gene lost 0 bases, with 9 bases spanning the gap. The V gene's germline CDR1 is MGHRA and CDR2 YSYEKL. The CDR3 has 16 amino acids. The DNA for the CDR3 is TGCGCCAGCAGCCAAGAACGCAGAAACTCTGGAAACACCATATATTTT. Its translation is CASSQERRNSGNTIYF.

This clonotype was seen only a few times. This clone may be a read error of a much larger clone one base away. This sequence joins TRBV4-2 and TRBJ1-5, with TRBD1 matching over 8 bases. J lost 6 bases, V lost 4 bases, and 14 bases had no gene match. This CDR3 region has 17 residues. CDR1 is LGHNA and CDR2 is YNFKEQ in the germline V gene. CDR3 in amino acids: CASSPQPNDRGGQPQHF. Here the CDR3 DNA reads TGTGCCAGCAGCCCCCAACCTAATGACAGGGGAGGTCAGCCCCAGCATTTT.

The gene calls are TRBV11-2 and TRBJ2-5; D is perhaps TRBD1 (6 bases). The CDR3 extends over 14 amino acids. Germline CDR1 is SGHAT and CDR2 is FQNNGV. V lost 3 bases, J lost 2 bases, and 10 bases lay in between. The CDR3 DNA follows: TGTGCCAGCAGCTTGGGACATTTACAAGAGACCCAGTACTTC. It yields the protein CASSLGHLQETQYF. Filled out from reference TRBV11-2 and TRBJ2-5, the complete variable domain reads EAGVAQSPRYKIIEKRQSVAFWCNPISGHATLYWYQQILGQGPKLLIQFQNNGVVDDSQLPKDRFSAERLKGVDSTLKIQPAKLEDSAVYLCASSLGHLQETQYFGPGTRLLVL.

In this sample, this clonotype turned up a few times. The chain employs TRBV6-5 and TRBJ1-2; 8 bases map to TRBD1. Germline CDR1 is MNHEY and CDR2 is SVGAGI. This CDR3 spans 13 amino acids. The trim removed 6 bases at V and 8 bases at J, leaving 8 bases unmatched. DNA of the CDR3: TGTGCCAGCAGCCTTGACAGGGGCGGAGGCTACACCTTC. It translates to CASSLDRGGGYTF.